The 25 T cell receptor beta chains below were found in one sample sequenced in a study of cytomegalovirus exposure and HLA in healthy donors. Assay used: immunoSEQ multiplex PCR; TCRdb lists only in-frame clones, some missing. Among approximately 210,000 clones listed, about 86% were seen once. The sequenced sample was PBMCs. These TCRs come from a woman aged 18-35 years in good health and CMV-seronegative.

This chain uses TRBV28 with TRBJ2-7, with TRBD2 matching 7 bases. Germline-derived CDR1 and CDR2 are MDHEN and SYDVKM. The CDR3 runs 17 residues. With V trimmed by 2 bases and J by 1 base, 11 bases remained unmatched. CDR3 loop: CASSLRAGRGLSYEQYF. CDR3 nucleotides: TGTGCCAGCAGTTTAAGGGCTGGGAGGGGACTGTCCTACGAGCAGTACTTC.

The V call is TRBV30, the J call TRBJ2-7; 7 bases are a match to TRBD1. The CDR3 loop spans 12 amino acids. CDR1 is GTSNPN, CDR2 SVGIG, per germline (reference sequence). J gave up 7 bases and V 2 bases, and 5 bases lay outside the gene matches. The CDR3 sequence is CAWSRTGGEQYF. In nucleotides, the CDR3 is TGTGCCTGGAGTCGGACAGGCGGGGAGCAGTACTTC.

The CDR3: CASRYRGGADTQYF. CDR3 DNA sequence: TGTGCCAGTAGGTATAGGGGGGGCGCAGATACGCAGTATTTT. The rearrangement links TRBV19 to TRBJ2-3; weak D call: TRBD2 (7 bases). The germline V and J ends were trimmed by 6 bases and 4 bases, with 14 bases remaining between them. CDR1 LNHDA and CDR2 SQIVND come from the germline V gene (reference sequence). This CDR3 region has 14 residues.

The CDR3 sequence is CASSYSRTGSLLQYF. For the CDR3, the DNA is TGTGCCAGCAGTTACTCGAGGACAGGCTCCCTTTTACAGTATTTT. The chain has TRBV6-5 and TRBJ2-3; TRBD1 matches at 7 bases. Germline V gene sequence: CDR1 MNHEY, CDR2 SVGAGI. J gave up 12 bases and V 0 bases, and 12 bases lay outside the gene matches. The CDR3 runs 15 residues.

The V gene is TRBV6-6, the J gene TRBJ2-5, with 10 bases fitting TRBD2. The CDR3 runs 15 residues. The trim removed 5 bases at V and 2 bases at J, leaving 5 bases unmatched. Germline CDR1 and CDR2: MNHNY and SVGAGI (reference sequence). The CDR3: CASSVAGGGQETQYF. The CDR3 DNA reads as TGTGCCAGCAGTGTAGCGGGAGGTGGGCAAGAGACCCAGTACTTC.

This CDR3 is CASSYRQVPYEQYF. The CDR3 DNA reads TGTGCCAGCAGTTATCGACAGGTGCCCTACGAGCAGTACTTC. The V and J genes are TRBV6-5 and TRBJ2-7; TRBD1 is a possible D gene (6 bases). The germline V and J ends were trimmed by 3 bases and 2 bases, with 11 bases remaining between them. This CDR3 is 14 amino acids long. Germline CDR1 is MNHEY and CDR2 is SVGAGI.

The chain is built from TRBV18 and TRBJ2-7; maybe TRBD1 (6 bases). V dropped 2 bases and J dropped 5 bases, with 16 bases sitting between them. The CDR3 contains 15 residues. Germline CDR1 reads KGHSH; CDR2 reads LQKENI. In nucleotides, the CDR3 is TGTGCCAGCTCACCATTAATTGGACAGACGGACGAGCAGTACTTC. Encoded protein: CASSPLIGQTDEQYF. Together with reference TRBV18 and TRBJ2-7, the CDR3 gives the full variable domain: NAGVMQNPRHLVRRRGQEARLRCSPMKGHSHVYWYRQLPEEGLKFMVYLQKENIIDESGMPKERFSAEFPKEGPSILRIQQVVRGDSAAYFCASSPLIGQTDEQYFGPGTRLTVT.

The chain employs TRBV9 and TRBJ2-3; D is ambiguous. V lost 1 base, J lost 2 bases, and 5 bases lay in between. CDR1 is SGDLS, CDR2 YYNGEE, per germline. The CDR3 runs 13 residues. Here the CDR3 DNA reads TGTGCCAGCAGCGTATTATCCACAGATACGCAGTATTTT. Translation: CASSVLSTDTQYF.

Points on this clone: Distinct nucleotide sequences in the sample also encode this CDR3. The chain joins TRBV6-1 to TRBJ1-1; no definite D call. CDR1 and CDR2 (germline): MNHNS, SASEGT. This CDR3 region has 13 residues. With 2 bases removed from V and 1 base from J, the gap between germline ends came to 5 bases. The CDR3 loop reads CASSERENTEAFF. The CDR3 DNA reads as TGTGCCAGCAGTGAAAGAGAGAACACTGAAGCTTTCTTT.

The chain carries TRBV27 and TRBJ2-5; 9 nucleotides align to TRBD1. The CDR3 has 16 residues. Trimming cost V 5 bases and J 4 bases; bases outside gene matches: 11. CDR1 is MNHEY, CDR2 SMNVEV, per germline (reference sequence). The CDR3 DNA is TGTGCCAGCAGTCAGCAACAGGGGGCGCTGGGAGAGACCCAGTACTTC. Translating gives CASSQQQGALGETQYF.

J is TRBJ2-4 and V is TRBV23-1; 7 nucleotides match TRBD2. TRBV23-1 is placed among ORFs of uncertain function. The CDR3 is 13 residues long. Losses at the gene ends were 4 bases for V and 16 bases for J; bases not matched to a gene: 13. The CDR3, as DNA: TGCGCCAGCAGTCCCCGAGGGAGGGAGGGCCAATACTTC. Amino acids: CASSPRGREGQYF.

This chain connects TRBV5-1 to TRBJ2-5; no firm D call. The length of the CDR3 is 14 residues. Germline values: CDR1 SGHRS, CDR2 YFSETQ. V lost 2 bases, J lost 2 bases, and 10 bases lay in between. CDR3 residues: CASSLDFSQETQYF. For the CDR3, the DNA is TGCGCCAGCAGCTTAGATTTCAGTCAAGAGACCCAGTACTTC.

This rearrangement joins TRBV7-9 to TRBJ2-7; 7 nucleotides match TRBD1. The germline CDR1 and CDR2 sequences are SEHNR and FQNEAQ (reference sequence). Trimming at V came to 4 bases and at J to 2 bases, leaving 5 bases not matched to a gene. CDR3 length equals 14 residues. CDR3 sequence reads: CASSSRDSAYEQYF. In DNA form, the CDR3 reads TGTGCCAGCAGCTCACGGGACAGTGCCTACGAGCAGTACTTC.

The CDR3 is CASSVNRGPKQFF. The DNA of the CDR3 is TGTGCCAGCAGTGTTAACAGGGGGCCGAAGCAGTTCTTC. The chain carries TRBV6-1 and TRBJ2-1; 9 bases are a match to TRBD1. This CDR3 contains 13 residues. Germline values: CDR1 MNHNS, CDR2 SASEGT. After removal of 4 bases from V and 11 bases from J, the junction contained 6 bases not matched to a gene.

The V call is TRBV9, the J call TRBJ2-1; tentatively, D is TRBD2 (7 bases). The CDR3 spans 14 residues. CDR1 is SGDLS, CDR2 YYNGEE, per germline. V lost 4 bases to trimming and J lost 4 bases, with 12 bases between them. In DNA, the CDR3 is TGTGCCAGCAGCCCGGGGGGCCGTTACAATGAGCAGTTCTTC. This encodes CASSPGGRYNEQFF.

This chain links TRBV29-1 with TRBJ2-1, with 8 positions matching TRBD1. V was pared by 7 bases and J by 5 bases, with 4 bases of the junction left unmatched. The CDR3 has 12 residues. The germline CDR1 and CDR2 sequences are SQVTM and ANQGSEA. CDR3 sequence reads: CSANRGDNEQFF. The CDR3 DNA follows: TGCAGCGCTAACAGGGGGGACAATGAGCAGTTCTTC.

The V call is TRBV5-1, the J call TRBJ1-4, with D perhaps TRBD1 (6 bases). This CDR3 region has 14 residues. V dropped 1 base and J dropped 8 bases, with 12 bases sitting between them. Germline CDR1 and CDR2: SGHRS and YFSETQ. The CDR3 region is CASSLMAGEEKLFF. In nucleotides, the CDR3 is TGCGCCAGCAGCTTGATGGCAGGGGAAGAAAAACTGTTTTTT.

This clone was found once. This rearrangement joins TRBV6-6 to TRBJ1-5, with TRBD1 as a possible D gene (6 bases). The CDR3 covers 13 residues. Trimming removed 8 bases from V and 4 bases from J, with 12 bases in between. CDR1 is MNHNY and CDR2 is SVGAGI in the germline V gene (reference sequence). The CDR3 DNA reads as TGTGCCAGCCGTGGACAGTTAAATCAGCCCCAGCATTTT. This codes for CASRGQLNQPQHF.

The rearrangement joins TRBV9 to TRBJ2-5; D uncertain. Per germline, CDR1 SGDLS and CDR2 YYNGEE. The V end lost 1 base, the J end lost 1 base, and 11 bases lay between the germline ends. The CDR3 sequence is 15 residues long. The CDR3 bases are TGTGCCAGCAGCGTACTGGGCCAGCCCCAAGAGACCCAGTACTTC. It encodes CASSVLGQPQETQYF. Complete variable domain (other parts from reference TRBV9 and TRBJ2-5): DSGVTQTPKHLITATGQRVTLRCSPRSGDLSVYWYQQSLDQGLQFLIQYYNGEERAKGNILERFSAQQFPDLHSELNLSSLELGDSALYFCASSVLGQPQETQYFGPGTRLLVL.

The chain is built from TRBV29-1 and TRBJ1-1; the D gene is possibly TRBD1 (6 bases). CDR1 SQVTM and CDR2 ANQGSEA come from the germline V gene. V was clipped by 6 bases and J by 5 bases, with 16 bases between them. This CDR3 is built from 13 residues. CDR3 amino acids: CSVLTGGLTEAFF. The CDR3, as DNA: TGCAGCGTACTGACAGGCGGGTTGACTGAAGCTTTCTTT. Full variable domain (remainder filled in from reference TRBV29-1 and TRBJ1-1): SAVISQKPSRDICQRGTSLTIQCQVDSQVTMMFWYRQQPGQSLTLIATANQGSEATYESGFVIDKFPISRPNLTFSTLTVSNMSPEDSSIYLCSVLTGGLTEAFFGQGTRLTVV.

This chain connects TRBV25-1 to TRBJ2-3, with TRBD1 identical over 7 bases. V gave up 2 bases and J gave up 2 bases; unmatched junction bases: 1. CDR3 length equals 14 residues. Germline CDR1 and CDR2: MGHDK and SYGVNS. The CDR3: CASSEDRVTDTQYF. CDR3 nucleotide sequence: TGTGCCAGCAGTGAAGACAGGGTCACAGATACGCAGTATTTT.

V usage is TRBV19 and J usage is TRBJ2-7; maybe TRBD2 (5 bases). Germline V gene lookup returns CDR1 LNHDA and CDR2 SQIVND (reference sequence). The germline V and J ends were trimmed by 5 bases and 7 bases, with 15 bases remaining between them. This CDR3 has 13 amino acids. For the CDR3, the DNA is TGTGCCAGTAGTCCACGCGGAGGTCGTGAGCAGTACTTC. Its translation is CASSPRGGREQYF.

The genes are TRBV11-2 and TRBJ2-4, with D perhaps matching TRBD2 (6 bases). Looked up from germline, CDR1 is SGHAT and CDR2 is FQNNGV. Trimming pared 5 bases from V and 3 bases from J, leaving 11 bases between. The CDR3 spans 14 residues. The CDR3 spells CASSPVGSKNIQYF. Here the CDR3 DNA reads TGTGCCAGCAGCCCCGTCGGGAGCAAAAACATTCAGTACTTC.

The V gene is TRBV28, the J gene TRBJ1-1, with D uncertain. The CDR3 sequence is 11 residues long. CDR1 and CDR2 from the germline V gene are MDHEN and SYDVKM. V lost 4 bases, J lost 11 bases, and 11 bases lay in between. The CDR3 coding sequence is TGTGCCAGCAGTTATTCCCGCCGGGCTTTCTTT. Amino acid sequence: CASSYSRRAFF. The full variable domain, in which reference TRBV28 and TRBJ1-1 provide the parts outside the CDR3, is DVKVTQSSRYLVKRTGEKVFLECVQDMDHENMFWYRQDPGLGLRLIYFSYDVKMKEKGDIPEGYSVSREKKERFSLILESASTNQTSMYLCASSYSRRAFFGQGTRLTVV.

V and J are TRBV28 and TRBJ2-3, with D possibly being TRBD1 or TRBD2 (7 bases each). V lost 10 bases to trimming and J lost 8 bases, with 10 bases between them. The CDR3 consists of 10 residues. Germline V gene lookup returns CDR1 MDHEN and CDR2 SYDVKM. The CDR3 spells CATRGGTQYF. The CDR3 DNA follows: TGTGCCACCAGGGGGGGTACGCAGTATTTT.